This passage covers 20 T cell receptor beta chains from one sample sequenced in a study of CD8 T cells in ankylosing spondylitis. MiXCR, applied by TCRdb to the 5' RACE reads, yields one record per CDR3 protein. The table lists approximately 220,000 distinct CDR3 sequences, about 26% of them singletons. The sample consisted of blood, either unsorted or a sorted T cell fraction (not recorded which). Receptor source: a male donor with ankylosing spondylitis or in good health (not recorded which).

This clonotype was counted at least ten times. The rearrangement uses TRBV24-1 and TRBJ2-3, with TRBD2 matching 13 bases. The V gene's germline CDR1 is KGHDR and CDR2 SFDVKD. The length of the CDR3 is 16 residues. The trim removed 4 bases at V and 6 bases at J, leaving 6 bases unmatched. The DNA of the CDR3 is TGTGCCACCAGTGAAGGACTAGCGGGAGTGTCGGATACGCAGTATTTT. This gives the protein CATSEGLAGVSDTQYF.

The chain has TRBV5-1 and TRBJ2-1, with 7 nucleotides matching TRBD1. Trimming took 4 bases from V and 0 from J; bases not matched to a gene: 7. The CDR3 runs 16 residues. Germline CDR1 and CDR2: SGHRS and YFSETQ. The CDR3 region has the DNA TGCGCCAGCAGCAGGGGACAGCCGAGCTCCTACAATGAGCAGTTCTTC. Amino acids: CASSRGQPSSYNEQFF.

This clonotype has at least ten counts. The genes are TRBV5-1 and TRBJ2-1; 7 positions match TRBD2. The CDR3 covers 16 residues. J lost 4 bases, V lost 3 bases, and 10 bases had no gene match. Germline V lookup: CDR1 SGHRS, CDR2 YFSETQ. The CDR3 spells CASSSGEGGPYNEQFF. CDR3 coding DNA: TGCGCCAGCAGCTCGGGGGAGGGAGGGCCGTACAATGAGCAGTTCTTC.

This clonotype was detected many times. This rearrangement joins TRBV20-1 to TRBJ2-7; a possible D gene is TRBD2 (6 bases). The CDR3 covers 14 residues. Germline values: CDR1 DFQATT, CDR2 SNEGSKA (reference sequence). V lost 1 base to trimming and J lost 4 bases, with 14 bases between them. The CDR3 nucleotides are TGCAGTGCTAGAGTGGGGGGTAGCGTGTACGAGCAGTACTTC. Its translation is CSARVGGSVYEQYF.

This clonotype was picked up many times. The chain is built from TRBV3-1 and TRBJ2-7; TRBD2 aligns across 12 bases. The CDR3 is made up of 15 amino acids. The ends lost 5 bases at V and 3 bases at J; junction bases unmatched: 5. Looked up from germline, CDR1 is LGHDT and CDR2 is YNNKEL (reference sequence). The CDR3 reads CASSSGLAGHYEQYF. The DNA of the CDR3 is TGTGCCAGCAGCTCTGGACTAGCGGGACACTACGAGCAGTACTTC.

V is TRBV15 and J is TRBJ2-1; 9 bases agree with TRBD2. The ends lost 3 bases at V and 4 bases at J; junction bases unmatched: 7. This CDR3 contains 16 residues. Germline V lookup: CDR1 LNHNV, CDR2 YYDKDF (reference sequence). CDR3 amino acids: CATSRDGTSRYNEQFF. In nucleotides, the CDR3 is TGTGCCACCAGCAGGGATGGGACTAGCAGATACAATGAGCAGTTCTTC.

The V and J genes are TRBV12-3 or TRBV12-4 and TRBJ1-1; 7 nucleotides align to TRBD1. V was clipped by 6 bases and J by 11 bases; unmatched bases: 9. The CDR3 contains 12 residues. The chain's CDR3 is CASSPAQGVAFF. Here the CDR3 DNA reads TGTGCCAGCAGCCCCGCCCAGGGGGTGGCTTTCTTT.

The gene calls are TRBV5-1 and TRBJ2-6, with D possibly called TRBD1 or TRBD2 (5 bases each). CDR1 is SGHRS and CDR2 is YFSETQ in the germline V gene. The CDR3 is 15 residues long. V lost 5 bases, J lost 4 bases, and 13 bases lay in between. The CDR3 protein is CASRLGESGANVLTF. In DNA form, the CDR3 reads TGCGCCAGCAGACTGGGGGAGTCGGGGGCCAACGTCCTGACTTTC.

The V gene is TRBV5-1, the J gene TRBJ2-1; 8 nucleotides line up with TRBD2. The CDR3 runs 15 residues. J was trimmed by 5 bases and V by 2 bases; bases with no gene match: 6. The germline V gene encodes CDR1 SGHRS and CDR2 YFSETQ. The CDR3 sequence: CASSFMRRGDNEQFF. The CDR3 DNA reads as TGCGCCAGCAGCTTTATGAGGCGGGGGGACAATGAGCAGTTCTTC.

The chain carries TRBV20-1 and TRBJ2-1; 10 bases align to TRBD2. V trimming: 4 bases; J trimming: 9 bases; junction bases outside the gene matches: 15. Germline lookup yields CDR1 DFQATT and CDR2 SNEGSKA (reference sequence). This CDR3 is built from 16 residues. This CDR3 is CSANRLAGKSSGEQFF. The DNA of the CDR3 is TGCAGTGCTAATAGACTAGCGGGCAAATCCAGCGGTGAGCAGTTCTTC.

The rearrangement uses TRBV6-5 and TRBJ1-5; D gene unclear. V was trimmed by 0 bases and J by 0 bases, leaving 9 bases between them. The length of the CDR3 is 16 residues. The germline V gene encodes CDR1 MNHEY and CDR2 SVGAGI. Here the CDR3 reads CASSYSPEYSNQPQHF. The CDR3 DNA reads as TGTGCCAGCAGTTACTCGCCGGAATATAGCAATCAGCCCCAGCATTTT.

The DNA for the CDR3 is TGTGCCATCAACAGGGGAGTCGACACCGGGGAGCTGTTTTTT. Protein sequence: CAINRGVDTGELFF. The chain has TRBV10-3 and TRBJ2-2; 7 nucleotides align to TRBD1. The J segment lost 3 bases and the V segment lost 7 bases, leaving 5 bases of the junction unmatched. CDR3 length: 14 amino acids. Looked up from germline, CDR1 is ENHRY and CDR2 is SYGVKD.

The chain employs TRBV20-1 and TRBJ1-2, with TRBD1 identical over 7 bases. The CDR3 has 15 residues. CDR1 and CDR2 from the germline V gene are DFQATT and SNEGSKA (reference sequence). V was clipped by 2 bases and J by 0 bases; unmatched bases: 6. CDR3 coding DNA: TGCAGTGCTAGATCCTACAGGGGATCTAACTATGGCTACACCTTC. Amino acids: CSARSYRGSNYGYTF.

The chain is built from TRBV4-2 and TRBJ2-7; 8 bases are a match to TRBD2. Germline lookup yields CDR1 LGHNA and CDR2 YNFKEQ. The CDR3 is 19 residues long. The trim removed 0 bases at V and 6 bases at J, leaving 19 bases unmatched. The CDR3 here is CASSQDTSGGGSFKGEQYF. Written as DNA, the CDR3 is TGTGCCAGCAGCCAAGATACCAGCGGGGGAGGGTCATTTAAGGGCGAGCAGTACTTC.

The rearrangement uses TRBV7-2 and TRBJ2-4, with unresolved D. Germline V gives CDR1 SGHTA, CDR2 FQGNSA. V was cut by 1 base and J by 11 bases, with 6 bases left in between. CDR3 length: 11 amino acids. CDR3 coding DNA: TGTGCCAGCAGCTTAGAGGTAGTTCAGTACTTC. As protein: CASSLEVVQYF.

This chain links TRBV27 with TRBJ2-5; tentative D call: TRBD2 (6 bases). The CDR3 has 13 residues. The germline V gene has CDR1 MNHEY and CDR2 SMNVEV (reference sequence). The V gene lost 7 bases and the J gene lost 5 bases, with 14 bases spanning the gap. The CDR3 protein is CASNPGGGETQYF. CDR3 DNA: TGTGCCAGCAACCCGGGTGGAGGGGAGACCCAGTACTTC.

This clonotype was seen a few times. The genes are TRBV12-3 or TRBV12-4 and TRBJ2-3; D is unclear. The CDR3 length is 16 residues. Trimming stripped 2 bases from V and 0 bases from J, with 12 bases between. The DNA for the CDR3 is TGTGCCAGCAGTTTAATCTCTTTGGGTAGCACAGATACGCAGTATTTT. Its translation is CASSLISLGSTDTQYF.

The sample holds many counts of this clonotype. The chain links TRBV5-1 to TRBJ2-2, with a weak D call TRBD2 (5 bases). This CDR3 is built from 14 residues. Deletions cut 6 bases from V and 1 base from J, with 10 bases between. Germline V gene sequence: CDR1 SGHRS, CDR2 YFSETQ. CDR3 in DNA: TGCGCCAGCACCTCGGGGAAGAACACCGGGGAGCTGTTTTTT. Translation gives CASTSGKNTGELFF.

A remark on this clonotype: This clone may be a read error of a much larger clone one base away. V gene TRBV4-1 combines with J gene TRBJ2-7, with a tentative D call TRBD2 (5 bases). Germline V gives CDR1 MGHRA, CDR2 YSYEKL. The CDR3 spans 15 residues. The CDR3 region is CASSQASEGTYKQYF. The CDR3, as DNA: TGCGCCAGCAGCCAAGCGTCAGAGGGTACCTACAAGCAGTACTTC.

This clonotype was picked up a small number of times. CDR3 residues: CASNQGGNSNQPQHF. The CDR3 nucleotides read TGTGCCAGCAACCAGGGGGGGAATAGCAATCAGCCCCAGCATTTT. J is TRBJ1-5 and V is TRBV12-3 or TRBV12-4, with 7 bases identical to TRBD1. V gave up 7 bases and J gave up 0 bases; unmatched junction bases: 6. This CDR3 region has 15 residues.